These 29 T cell receptor beta chains were all obtained from the same sample, sequenced in a study of shared clonotypes between healthy human individuals. TCRdb keeps only in-frame clones here, not all; method: immunoSEQ multiplex PCR. The sample includes 2 million to 3 million clones, roughly 93% of them seen just once. Sequencing used naive CD4+ T cells from PBMCs. Subset defined: CD45RA+ positively selected. Receptors were obtained from a man younger than 35 in good health. Some clones in this sample may be carry-over from other donors' samples.

A word on this clone: Different DNA sequences within this sample yield the same CDR3. The CDR3 reads CASSLSRDTQYF. CDR3 coding DNA: TGTGCCAGCAGCTTGTCGCGAGATACGCAGTATTTT. V usage is TRBV7-6 and J usage is TRBJ2-3; D is unresolved. V was cut by 3 bases and J by 5 bases, with 6 bases left in between. CDR1 is SGHVS, CDR2 FNYEAQ, per germline. There are 12 residues in the CDR3.

The genes are TRBV6-5 and TRBJ2-5; perhaps TRBD1 as D (5 bases). CDR3 length: 14 amino acids. Germline CDR1 is MNHEY and CDR2 is SVGAGI. The V end was cut by 6 bases, the J end by 5 bases, with 16 bases between. The CDR3 protein is CASSSLGHGETQYF. CDR3 bases: TGTGCCAGCAGCTCCCTGGGGCACGGGGAGACCCAGTACTTC.

Note on this clone: The same CDR3 arises from other DNA sequences in this sample as well. V gene TRBV6-5 combines with J gene TRBJ1-5, with D uncertain. Trimming left V 0 bases short and J 1 base short, with 4 bases between. This CDR3 contains 14 residues. Germline V gene sequence: CDR1 MNHEY, CDR2 SVGAGI. Here the CDR3 DNA reads TGTGCCAGCAGTTACTCTGGCAGCAATCAGCCCCAGCATTTT. Translated: CASSYSGSNQPQHF.

The V gene is TRBV4-3, the J gene TRBJ2-3; 11 nucleotides line up with TRBD1. Germline loops: CDR1 LGHNA, CDR2 YSLEER. The CDR3 length is 18 residues. V dropped 4 bases and J dropped 2; count of bases not matched to a gene: 11. Here the CDR3 DNA reads TGCGCCAGCAGCCCTTCAAGGCGGACAGGGGGCAACACAGATACGCAGTATTTT. Protein product: CASSPSRRTGGNTDTQYF.

The V and J genes are TRBV5-1 and TRBJ2-1; possible D gene TRBD2, 6 bases. CDR1 and CDR2 (germline): SGHRS, YFSETQ. Between the trimmed V and J ends, which lost 5 bases and 5 bases, there was a span of 20 bases. The CDR3 sequence is 16 residues long. The DNA of the CDR3 is TGCGCCAGCAGGCACCTAGCGCACAATATGCACAATGAGCAGTTCTTC. This gives the protein CASRHLAHNMHNEQFF. The variable domain in full, completed from reference TRBV5-1 and TRBJ2-1, reads KAGVTQTPRYLIKTRGQQVTLSCSPISGHRSVSWYQQTPGQGLQFLFEYFSETQRNKGNFPGRFSGRQFSNSRSEMNVSTLELGDSALYLCASRHLAHNMHNEQFFGPGTRLTVL.

The CDR3 coding sequence is TGCAGCGTTGAAGACCGCGCTAAGGACACTGAAGCTTTCTTT. Translated: CSVEDRAKDTEAFF. The chain is built from TRBV29-1 and TRBJ1-1; no reliable D call. The V end lost 0 bases, the J end lost 3 bases, and 11 bases lay between the germline ends. Germline V gene sequence: CDR1 SQVTM, CDR2 ANQGSEA. This CDR3 comprises 14 residues.

This rearrangement joins TRBV27 to TRBJ2-1; D remains ambiguous. V shed 3 bases and J shed 13 bases, with 19 bases lying between them. Germline CDR1 reads MNHEY; CDR2 reads SMNVEV (reference sequence). This CDR3 has 14 amino acids. This CDR3 is CASSFQNTRVNQFF. The CDR3 bases are TGTGCCAGCAGTTTTCAGAATACCCGAGTCAACCAGTTCTTC.

The gene calls are TRBV5-1 and TRBJ2-5, with 8 bases aligning to TRBD1. The trim removed 4 bases at V and 13 bases at J, leaving 6 bases unmatched. The CDR3 runs to 11 residues. The V gene's germline CDR1 is SGHRS and CDR2 YFSETQ. The CDR3 sequence: CASSDSGTGYF. CDR3 DNA: TGCGCCAGCAGCGACTCCGGGACAGGGTACTTC.

This chain joins TRBV18 and TRBJ1-1; tentative D call: TRBD1 (6 bases). The CDR3 loop spans 15 amino acids. V gave up 2 bases and J gave up 1 base, with 11 bases separating them. The germline CDR1 and CDR2 sequences are KGHSH and LQKENI. The CDR3 DNA sequence: TGTGCCAGCTCACCATCAGGGGCCGGGAACACTGAAGCTTTCTTT. Translated, it gives CASSPSGAGNTEAFF.

The genes are TRBV7-9 and TRBJ2-3; 9 bases agree with TRBD2. Germline CDR1 is SEHNR and CDR2 is FQNEAQ (reference sequence). V trimming: 5 bases; J trimming: 3 bases; junction bases outside the gene matches: 12. This CDR3 spans 17 amino acids. The CDR3 here is CASSLWFGGRGTDTQYF. For the CDR3, the DNA is TGTGCCAGCAGCCTCTGGTTTGGCGGGAGGGGTACAGATACGCAGTATTTT.

The chain uses TRBV19 and TRBJ1-4; the D gene is possibly TRBD1 (6 bases). V was shortened by 2 bases and J by 3 bases, with 19 bases between the two germline ends. CDR1 and CDR2 (germline): LNHDA, SQIVND (reference sequence). The CDR3 consists of 18 residues. The DNA of the CDR3 is TGTGCCAGTAGTATAAGGACGGGAGGACAGCCCTCTAATGAAAAACTGTTTTTT. It encodes CASSIRTGGQPSNEKLFF. The complete variable domain, with remaining parts taken from reference TRBV19 and TRBJ1-4, reads DGGITQSPKYLFRKEGQNVTLSCEQNLNHDAMYWYRQDPGQGLRLIYYSQIVNDFQKGDIAEGYSVSREKKESFPLTVTSAQKNPTAFYLCASSIRTGGQPSNEKLFFGSGTQLSVL.

The chain links TRBV28 to TRBJ1-4; D gene uncertain. The CDR3 covers 12 residues. V lost 6 bases and J lost 6, with 8 bases in between. Germline CDR1 and CDR2: MDHEN and SYDVKM. Here the CDR3 reads CASSQTDEKLFF. The CDR3 bases are TGTGCCAGCAGCCAGACGGATGAAAAACTGTTTTTT.

The chain employs TRBV7-3 and TRBJ2-1; TRBD2 aligns across 9 bases. CDR1 and CDR2 from the germline V gene are SGHTA and FQGTGA. The CDR3 consists of 16 residues. The junction had 13 bases not matched to a gene; V was cut back by 5 bases and J by 8 bases. CDR3 DNA: TGTGCCAGCAGCCAGAATAGCGGGAGTTATCTATATGAGCAGTTCTTC. Translation gives CASSQNSGSYLYEQFF. Variable domain in full (rest from reference TRBV7-3 and TRBJ2-1): GAGVSQTPSNKVTEKGKYVELRCDPISGHTALYWYRQSLGQGPEFLIYFQGTGAADDSGLPNDRFFAVRPEGSVSTLKIQRTERGDSAVYLCASSQNSGSYLYEQFFGPGTRLTVL.

The V call is TRBV13, the J call TRBJ2-2; D might be TRBD1 or TRBD2, each matching 7 bases. With 3 bases removed from V and 5 bases from J, the gap between germline ends came to 19 bases. The CDR3 is 17 amino acids. Per germline, CDR1 PRHDT and CDR2 FYEKMQ (reference sequence). The CDR3 reads CASSFPRGASGTGELFF. As DNA, the CDR3 is TGTGCCAGCAGCTTCCCCAGGGGGGCTAGCGGAACCGGGGAGCTGTTTTTT. Supplemented by reference TRBV13 and TRBJ2-2, the full variable domain reads AAGVIQSPRHLIKEKRETATLKCYPIPRHDTVYWYQQGPGQDPQFLISFYEKMQSDKGSIPDRFSAQQFSDYHSELNMSSLELGDSALYFCASSFPRGASGTGELFFGEGSRLTVL.

The rearrangement joins TRBV7-2 to TRBJ2-5, with TRBD2 matching 11 bases. Germline V CDR1 and CDR2: SGHTA, FQGNSA. CDR3 size: 18 residues. V lost 1 base, J lost 5 bases, and 12 bases stayed unmatched. The CDR3 DNA sequence: TGTGCCAGCAGCTTAGGTACTAGCGGGAGTAGTTTCATGGAGACCCAGTACTTC. Residues: CASSLGTSGSSFMETQYF.

With respect to this clone: This CDR3 is also generated by other DNA sequences in the sample. The chain couples TRBV5-1 to TRBJ2-1; perhaps TRBD2 as D (6 bases). Trimming removed 0 bases from V and 4 bases from J, with 8 bases in between. Germline-derived CDR1 and CDR2 are SGHRS and YFSETQ. This CDR3 has 14 amino acids. The CDR3 loop is CASSLAGEYNEQFF. CDR3 bases: TGCGCCAGCAGCTTGGCGGGAGAATACAATGAGCAGTTCTTC.

The J gene is TRBJ2-1, the V gene TRBV6-1, with D perhaps TRBD2 (6 bases). V lost 7 bases and J 6 bases, leaving 16 bases between the germline ends. From germline, CDR1 is MNHNS and CDR2 SASEGT. The CDR3 loop spans 14 amino acids. CDR3 in amino acids: CASNTGLSGNEQFF. CDR3 sequence (DNA): TGTGCCAGCAATACGGGACTCTCCGGCAATGAGCAGTTCTTC.

The chain uses TRBV6-5 and TRBJ2-5, with TRBD2 as a possible D gene (5 bases). Germline V CDR1 and CDR2: MNHEY, SVGAGI. Deletions cut 5 bases from V and 8 bases from J, with 18 bases between. The CDR3 contains 14 residues. CDR3 region: CASSRGVTPETQYF. The CDR3 bases are TGTGCCAGCAGTCGGGGTGTAACCCCAGAAACCCAGTACTTC.

The genes are TRBV7-9 and TRBJ2-5; D uncertain. The CDR3 contains 17 residues. V was clipped by 1 base and J by 0 bases, with 15 bases between them. Germline-derived CDR1 and CDR2 are SEHNR and FQNEAQ (reference sequence). In DNA, the CDR3 is TGTGCCAGCAGCTTAGTCGGTTTAGTGGGGTACCAAGAGACCCAGTACTTC. Residues: CASSLVGLVGYQETQYF.

With respect to this clone: This sample also contains other DNA sequences that code for the same CDR3. The gene calls are TRBV11-2 and TRBJ1-1, with a tentative D call TRBD1 (5 bases). This CDR3 is 13 amino acids long. CDR1 SGHAT and CDR2 FQNNGV come from the germline V gene. Between the trimmed V and J ends, which lost 5 bases and 0 bases, there was a span of 7 bases. Here the CDR3 reads CASSPTVNTEAFF. CDR3 sequence (DNA): TGTGCCAGCAGCCCGACAGTGAACACTGAAGCTTTCTTT.

This rearrangement joins TRBV15 to TRBJ2-1; D remains unclear. The CDR3 extends over 11 amino acids. Germline values: CDR1 LNHNV, CDR2 YYDKDF (reference sequence). Trimming stripped 8 bases from V and 7 bases from J, with 9 bases between. The CDR3 protein is CATRVGNEQFF. For the CDR3, the DNA is TGTGCCACCCGGGTAGGGAATGAGCAGTTCTTC.

The chain has TRBV5-4 and TRBJ2-5; the D gene is possibly TRBD2 (6 bases). Germline V gene data show CDR1 as SGHNT and CDR2 as YYREEE (reference sequence). The CDR3 extends over 14 amino acids. Deletions cut 1 base from V and 1 base from J, with 8 bases between. The CDR3 region has the DNA TGTGCCAGCAGCTTGCGCGGGGCCCAAGAGACCCAGTACTTC. This encodes CASSLRGAQETQYF.

The rearrangement joins TRBV27 to TRBJ2-7, with 10 positions matching TRBD2. Trimming cost V 4 bases and J 4 bases; bases outside gene matches: 13. The CDR3 runs 17 residues. Germline V gene lookup returns CDR1 MNHEY and CDR2 SMNVEV (reference sequence). CDR3 loop: CASSSLRSGRAGYEQYF. As DNA, the CDR3 is TGTGCCAGCAGTTCCCTCCGAAGCGGGAGGGCCGGATACGAGCAGTACTTC.

V is TRBV7-3 and J is TRBJ2-7; 7 nucleotides align to TRBD2. Trimming cost V 1 base and J 5 bases; bases outside gene matches: 8. This CDR3 comprises 15 residues. Germline V gene sequence: CDR1 SGHTA, CDR2 FQGTGA. DNA for the CDR3: TGTGCCAGCAGCTTAAGTCTGGGAGGGGCGCACGAGCAGTACTTC. Protein sequence: CASSLSLGGAHEQYF.

The chain couples TRBV25-1 to TRBJ2-7; TRBD1 aligns across 8 bases. CDR3 length: 15 amino acids. V lost 2 bases and J lost 7; bases outside the gene matches: 10. Germline V gene data show CDR1 as MGHDK and CDR2 as SYGVNS. The CDR3: CASSEPGTGSWEQYF. As DNA, the CDR3 is TGTGCCAGCAGTGAACCCGGGACAGGTTCGTGGGAGCAGTACTTC.

This chain connects TRBV19 to TRBJ2-1, with 9 positions matching TRBD1. Per germline, CDR1 LNHDA and CDR2 SQIVND (reference sequence). The CDR3 totals 16 residues. With 5 bases clipped from V and 7 bases from J, the junction kept 12 bases outside the gene matches. The CDR3 DNA reads as TGTGCCAGTAGTCCCATAGGGACAGGGACGGGTAATGAGCAGTTCTTC. Its translation is CASSPIGTGTGNEQFF.

V usage is TRBV27 and J usage is TRBJ1-2, with D hard to call. The CDR3 is made up of 13 amino acids. V shed 3 bases and J shed 4 bases, with 9 bases lying between them. The germline V gene has CDR1 MNHEY and CDR2 SMNVEV (reference sequence). In DNA, the CDR3 is TGTGCCAGCAGTTTCTCGGTTCGCTATGGCTACACCTTC. Encoded protein: CASSFSVRYGYTF.

The J gene is TRBJ2-1, the V gene TRBV4-1, with 9 bases fitting TRBD2. With 1 base clipped from V and 7 bases from J, the junction kept 11 bases outside the gene matches. Germline CDR1 and CDR2: MGHRA and YSYEKL. This CDR3 region has 17 residues. CDR3 loop: CASSQGIAGVERNEQFF. The CDR3 DNA sequence: TGCGCCAGCAGCCAAGGGATAGCGGGAGTTGAGAGGAATGAGCAGTTCTTC.

V and J are TRBV2 and TRBJ2-7; D might be TRBD1 or TRBD2, each matching 5 bases. CDR3 length: 13 amino acids. The germline gives CDR1 SNHLY, CDR2 FYNNEI. The CDR3 DNA is TGTGCAACGCAAGGGGACGGGCTCTCCGAGCAGTACTTC. Residues: CATQGDGLSEQYF.